The 22 T cell receptor beta chains listed next were all sequenced from one sample in a study of blood T cell repertoires in COVID-19 (TCRdb year 2020). Library construction relied on the immunoSEQ multiplex PCR assay. Imported from immuneACCESS, the table was reduced by TCRdb to in-frame sequences with V and J called. These copies leave out some clones; in studies compared against another copy, an unresolved V gene accounts for under half, and the cause of the remainder is not known. The table for this sample lists 70,000 or so clones; around 84% of them were counted only once. Around 9.9% of the sample is in the top ten clones. Sample: peripheral blood. These receptors all stem from a man between 65 and 85 years old with active or convalescent COVID-19.

V gene TRBV18 combines with J gene TRBJ2-2, with D unresolved. The CDR3 spans 15 residues. Trimming removed 0 bases from V and 3 bases from J, with 8 bases in between. CDR1 and CDR2 from the germline V gene are KGHSH and LQKENI. The CDR3 region is CASSPPGLYTGELFF. The DNA for the CDR3 is TGTGCCAGCTCACCACCGGGCCTATACACCGGGGAGCTGTTTTTT.

J is TRBJ2-7 and V is TRBV11-2; TRBD1 agrees at 7 bases. Germline lookup yields CDR1 SGHAT and CDR2 FQNNGV. After removal of 1 base from V and 1 base from J, the junction contained 1 base not matched to a gene. The CDR3 is made up of 14 amino acids. CDR3 region: CASSLGDRSYEQYF. The CDR3 region has the DNA TGTGCCAGCAGCTTAGGGGACAGATCCTACGAGCAGTACTTC.

The chain carries TRBV5-1 and TRBJ1-6; D unclear. Looked up from germline, CDR1 is SGHRS and CDR2 is YFSETQ. Trimming cost V 0 bases and J 0 bases, with 7 bases left between them. The CDR3 is 16 residues long. The CDR3 DNA reads as TGCGCCAGCAGCTTGGCCAGGATCTCCTATAATTCACCCCTCCACTTT. The encoded protein is CASSLARISYNSPLHF.

The chain is built from TRBV4-2 and TRBJ1-3; D uncertain. The V gene lost 1 base and the J gene lost 0 bases, with 10 bases spanning the gap. Germline V gene data show CDR1 as LGHNA and CDR2 as YNFKEQ. The CDR3 extends over 16 amino acids. The CDR3, as DNA: TGTGCCAGCAGCCAAGTGGGAGGGAGCTCTGGAAACACCATATATTTT. Its protein is CASSQVGGSSGNTIYF.

The V and J genes are TRBV27 and TRBJ1-2, with D perhaps TRBD1 (6 bases). Germline V gene lookup returns CDR1 MNHEY and CDR2 SMNVEV (reference sequence). The V end lost 4 bases, the J end lost 1 base, and 13 bases lay between the germline ends. This CDR3 has 15 amino acids. The CDR3 protein is CASSWAGVDNYGYTF. The CDR3 DNA is TGTGCCAGCAGTTGGGCAGGGGTGGATAACTATGGCTACACCTTC.

This chain uses TRBV19 with TRBJ1-1; 7 bases align to TRBD1. Trimming removed 6 bases from V and 0 bases from J; junction bases left unmatched: 7. This CDR3 comprises 15 residues. Germline V gene lookup returns CDR1 LNHDA and CDR2 SQIVND (reference sequence). CDR3 coding DNA: TGTGCCAGTAGCCAACAGGGGTTAATGAACACTGAAGCTTTCTTT. Its translation: CASSQQGLMNTEAFF.

V is TRBV18 and J is TRBJ1-4; 7 bases align to TRBD1. J gave up 3 bases and V 1 base, and 2 bases lay outside the gene matches. The CDR3 extends over 15 amino acids. Germline CDR1 reads KGHSH; CDR2 reads LQKENI. CDR3 sequence: CASSPLTGSNEKLFF. The CDR3 DNA sequence: TGTGCCAGCTCACCACTGACAGGGTCTAATGAAAAACTGTTTTTT.

The rearrangement links TRBV28 to TRBJ2-2; possible D gene TRBD1, 5 bases. V gave up 5 bases and J gave up 4 bases, with 11 bases separating them. The CDR3 spans 14 residues. The germline V gene encodes CDR1 MDHEN and CDR2 SYDVKM. CDR3 DNA: TGTGCCAGCAGTCTTCCGACAGTCACCGGGGAGCTGTTTTTT. This translates into CASSLPTVTGELFF.

The gene calls are TRBV18 and TRBJ2-5; TRBD1 aligns across 7 bases. Germline lookup yields CDR1 KGHSH and CDR2 LQKENI. Trimming removed 3 bases from V and 2 bases from J; junction bases left unmatched: 3. The CDR3 contains 14 residues. CDR3 nucleotide sequence: TGTGCCAGCTCACCCGGGACAGAACAAGAGACCCAGTACTTC. Protein: CASSPGTEQETQYF. The whole variable domain, remainder taken from reference TRBV18 and TRBJ2-5, is NAGVMQNPRHLVRRRGQEARLRCSPMKGHSHVYWYRQLPEEGLKFMVYLQKENIIDESGMPKERFSAEFPKEGPSILRIQQVVRGDSAAYFCASSPGTEQETQYFGPGTRLLVL.

In this sample, this clone turned up a few times. This chain joins TRBV6-6 and TRBJ1-4, with D possibly being TRBD1 (5 bases). V was trimmed by 2 bases and J by 8 bases, leaving 12 bases between them. CDR1 is MNHNY and CDR2 is SVGAGI in the germline V gene (reference sequence). There are 14 residues in the CDR3. DNA of the CDR3: TGTGCCAGCAGTTACGGGGCAGGACAAGAAAAACTGTTTTTT. The encoded protein is CASSYGAGQEKLFF.

The V gene is TRBV11-2, the J gene TRBJ1-5; 7 bases fit TRBD1. CDR3 length equals 14 residues. J gave up 7 bases and V 5 bases, and 8 bases lay outside the gene matches. Per the germline V gene, CDR1 is SGHAT and CDR2 is FQNNGV. CDR3 amino acids: CASSQDRFGQPQHF. In DNA form, the CDR3 reads TGTGCCAGCAGCCAGGACAGGTTTGGACAGCCCCAGCATTTT.

The rearrangement uses TRBV6-6 and TRBJ2-7; 8 bases fit TRBD2. This CDR3 is 15 amino acids long. V dropped 6 bases and J dropped 1; count of bases not matched to a gene: 8. The germline V gene has CDR1 MNHNY and CDR2 SVGAGI (reference sequence). The CDR3 bases are TGTGCCAGCAGCCCCCTCCCGGGAGGGTCCTACGAGCAGTACTTC. Translation: CASSPLPGGSYEQYF.

This chain links TRBV3-1 (or the pseudogene TRBV3-2) with TRBJ2-1, with 8 bases identical to TRBD2. Germline loops: CDR1 LGHDT, CDR2 YNNKEL (reference sequence). The CDR3 has 15 amino acids. V was clipped by 4 bases and J by 8 bases; unmatched bases: 10. CDR3 amino acids: CASSRPGLGVYEQFF. CDR3 nucleotide sequence: TGTGCCAGCAGCCGACCGGGACTAGGGGTTTATGAGCAGTTCTTC.

The genes are TRBV28 and TRBJ1-2; D is ambiguous. There are 14 residues in the CDR3. V was pared by 2 bases and J by 7 bases, with 14 bases between. Germline V gives CDR1 MDHEN, CDR2 SYDVKM. The CDR3 is CASSLGPASGGYTF. The DNA for the CDR3 is TGTGCCAGCAGTTTAGGCCCCGCCAGTGGTGGCTACACCTTC.

This chain uses TRBV29-1 with TRBJ2-2; 10 bases match TRBD1. This CDR3 is built from 15 residues. The V gene end was trimmed by 6 bases and the J gene end by 5 bases; junction bases not matched to a gene: 9. Germline loops: CDR1 SQVTM, CDR2 ANQGSEA. CDR3 nucleotides: TGCAGCGTAACTGACCCGGGACAGGGGACCGGGGAGCTGTTTTTT. It codes for CSVTDPGQGTGELFF.

The CDR3 region has the DNA TGTGCCACCAACGAAGGACAGGGGGCCTCAAAACTGTTTTTT. Translating it yields CATNEGQGASKLFF. This chain links TRBV10-3 with TRBJ1-4; 11 positions match TRBD1. The CDR3 has 14 residues. Germline values: CDR1 ENHRY, CDR2 SYGVKD. V lost 10 bases, J lost 10 bases, and 11 bases stayed unmatched.

This chain uses TRBV5-1 with TRBJ1-1; D gene ambiguous. V lost 0 bases, J lost 0 bases, and 9 bases lay in between. The CDR3 totals 15 residues. Looked up from germline, CDR1 is SGHRS and CDR2 is YFSETQ. The CDR3, as DNA: TGCGCCAGCAGCTTGGGTTCTTACATGAACACTGAAGCTTTCTTT. As protein: CASSLGSYMNTEAFF.

The V call is TRBV7-6, the J call TRBJ2-3; D remains ambiguous. V lost 1 base and J lost 5, with 7 bases in between. Germline CDR1 is SGHVS and CDR2 is FNYEAQ. The CDR3 length is 13 residues. As DNA, the CDR3 is TGTGCCAGCAGCTTAGACTCGCGAGATACGCAGTATTTT. It yields the protein CASSLDSRDTQYF.

The rearrangement joins TRBV3-1 (or the pseudogene TRBV3-2) to TRBJ2-1; 9 bases are shared with TRBD2. Unmatched junction bases numbered 21, after V lost 4 bases and J lost 8 bases. CDR1 is LGHDT and CDR2 is YNNKEL in the germline V gene (reference sequence). The CDR3 runs to 19 residues. CDR3 DNA: TGTGCCAGCAGCCGTAAGCGGCCTAGCGGGACTGACTATCACCATGAGCAGTTCTTC. Amino acids: CASSRKRPSGTDYHHEQFF.

The chain couples TRBV4-2 to TRBJ1-4, with 7 bases aligning to TRBD1. This CDR3 spans 14 amino acids. V was clipped by 1 base and J by 6 bases; unmatched bases: 2. CDR1 and CDR2 (germline): LGHNA, YNFKEQ. For the CDR3, the DNA is TGTGCCAGCAGCCAAGTCAGGGGGTATGAAAAACTGTTTTTT. This encodes CASSQVRGYEKLFF.

The chain carries TRBV9 and TRBJ1-1, with 7 bases aligning to TRBD1. This CDR3 is 15 amino acids long. The germline V gene has CDR1 SGDLS and CDR2 YYNGEE. V shed 5 bases and J 1 base; nucleotides not matched to a gene: 8. Here the CDR3 reads CASSHQGTANTEAFF. CDR3 in DNA: TGTGCCAGCAGTCACCAAGGGACAGCGAACACTGAAGCTTTCTTT.

The V and J genes are TRBV2 and TRBJ1-5; 9 bases fit TRBD1. This CDR3 region has 14 residues. Germline V gene data show CDR1 as SNHLY and CDR2 as FYNNEI. V lost 4 bases to trimming and J lost 4 bases; unmatched junction nucleotides: 2. The CDR3 DNA reads TGTGCCAGCAGTGCTGGACAGGGGAATCAGCCCCAGCATTTT. It codes for CASSAGQGNQPQHF.